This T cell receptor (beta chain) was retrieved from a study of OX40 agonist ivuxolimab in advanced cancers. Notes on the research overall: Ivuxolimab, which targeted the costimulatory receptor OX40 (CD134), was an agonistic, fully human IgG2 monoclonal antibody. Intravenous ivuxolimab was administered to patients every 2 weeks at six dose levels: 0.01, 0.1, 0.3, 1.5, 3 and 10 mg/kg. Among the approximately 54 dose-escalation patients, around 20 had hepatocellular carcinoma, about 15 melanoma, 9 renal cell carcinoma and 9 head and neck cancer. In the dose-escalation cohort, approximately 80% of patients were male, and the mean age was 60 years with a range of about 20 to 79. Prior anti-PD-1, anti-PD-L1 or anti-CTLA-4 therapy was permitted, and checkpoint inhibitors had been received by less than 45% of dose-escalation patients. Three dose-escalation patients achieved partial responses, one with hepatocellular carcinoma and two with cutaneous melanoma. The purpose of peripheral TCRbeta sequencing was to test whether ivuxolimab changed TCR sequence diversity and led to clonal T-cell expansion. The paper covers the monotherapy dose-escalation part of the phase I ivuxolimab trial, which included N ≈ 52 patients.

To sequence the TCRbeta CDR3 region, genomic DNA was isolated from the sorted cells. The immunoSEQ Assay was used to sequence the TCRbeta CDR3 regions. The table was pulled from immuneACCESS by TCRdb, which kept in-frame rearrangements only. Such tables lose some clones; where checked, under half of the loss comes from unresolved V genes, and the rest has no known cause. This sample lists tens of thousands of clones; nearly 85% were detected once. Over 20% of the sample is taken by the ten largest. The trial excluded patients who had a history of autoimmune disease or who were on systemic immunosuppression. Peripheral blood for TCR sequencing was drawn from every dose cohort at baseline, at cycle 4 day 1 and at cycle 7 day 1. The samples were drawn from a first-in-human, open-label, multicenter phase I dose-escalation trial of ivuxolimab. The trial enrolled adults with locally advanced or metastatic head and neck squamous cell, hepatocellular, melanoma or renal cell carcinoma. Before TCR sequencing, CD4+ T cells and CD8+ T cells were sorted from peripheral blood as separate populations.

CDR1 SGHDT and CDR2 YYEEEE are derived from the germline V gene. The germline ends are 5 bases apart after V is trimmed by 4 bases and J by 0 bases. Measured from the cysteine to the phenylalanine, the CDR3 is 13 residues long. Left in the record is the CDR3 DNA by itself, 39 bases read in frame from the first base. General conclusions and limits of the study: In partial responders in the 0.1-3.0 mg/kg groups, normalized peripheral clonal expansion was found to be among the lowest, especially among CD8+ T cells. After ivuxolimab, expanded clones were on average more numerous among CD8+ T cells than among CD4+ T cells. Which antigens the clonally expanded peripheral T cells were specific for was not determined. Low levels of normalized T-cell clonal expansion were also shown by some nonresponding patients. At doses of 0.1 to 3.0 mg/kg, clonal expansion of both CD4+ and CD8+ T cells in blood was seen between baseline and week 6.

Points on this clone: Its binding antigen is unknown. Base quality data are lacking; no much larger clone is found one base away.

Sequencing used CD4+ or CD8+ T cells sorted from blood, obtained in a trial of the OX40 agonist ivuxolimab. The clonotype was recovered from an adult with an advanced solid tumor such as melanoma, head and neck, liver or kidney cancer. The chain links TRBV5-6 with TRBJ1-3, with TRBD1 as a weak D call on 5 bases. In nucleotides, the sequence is TGTGCCAGCAGCCAGGGCTCTGGAAACACCATATATTTT. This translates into CASSQGSGNTIYF. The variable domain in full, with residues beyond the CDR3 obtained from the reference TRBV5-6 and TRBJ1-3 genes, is DAGVTQSPTHLIKTRGQQVTLRCSPKSGHDTVSWYQQALGQGPQFIFQYYEEEERQRGNFPDRFSGHQFPNYSSELNVNALLLGDSALYLCASSQGSGNTIYFGEGSWLTVV.